This T cell receptor beta chain was captured by sequencing in a study of blood T cells in healthy people across ages. Study context: Per two T cells, template switching captured roughly one barcoded beta molecule. Study-wide results and limits: In long-lived donors, naive CD4+ cell counts and diversity exceeded those of aged donors.

Trimming removed 6 bases from V and 6 bases from J, with 22 bases in between. CDR1 is SGHRS and CDR2 is YFSETQ in the germline V gene. This CDR3 has 16 amino acids. A second PCR, run for about 7 to 11 cycles, used a sample-barcoded 5' primer plus a J-beta primer mix. Using its own MiXCR run on the 5' RACE reads, TCRdb lists one record per CDR3 protein. The table includes 1,100,000 or so distinct CDR3 sequences, around 45% detected once. Peripheral blood samples of 9 to 10 milliliters were drawn from each donor. About this clonotype: Antigen unknown.

This receptor was obtained from a woman aged 60 to 75 in good health. The specimen was blood. The genes are TRBV5-1 and TRBJ2-1; a possible D gene is TRBD1 (5 bases). The CDR3 DNA reads TGCGCCAGCACGTTCTCCCAGGGTTTGGTGGCCAATGAGCAGTTCTTC. This codes for CASTFSQGLVANEQFF.